A single sample is the source of the 29 T cell receptor beta chains below, sequenced in a study of blood T cell repertoires in COVID-19. Some clones are missing from TCRdb's copy, which holds only in-frame ones; the method was immunoSEQ multiplex PCR. The sample holds some 200,000 clones, 80% seen once. What was sequenced was PBMCs or T cells enriched from blood (not recorded which). These receptors came from a woman between 40 and 55 years old with acute COVID-19.

The chain couples TRBV18 to TRBJ1-5; D gene uncertain. The V gene's germline CDR1 is KGHSH and CDR2 LQKENI. V lost 2 bases and J 2 bases, leaving 10 bases between the germline ends. CDR3 length: 15 amino acids. CDR3 sequence: CASSPGSAGNQPQHF. For the CDR3, the DNA is TGTGCCAGCTCACCAGGGTCGGCGGGCAATCAGCCCCAGCATTTT.

The gene calls are TRBV5-1 and TRBJ2-5, with a weak D call TRBD2 (6 bases). The length of the CDR3 is 16 residues. V lost 0 bases, J lost 2 bases, and 14 bases lay in between. The germline CDR1 and CDR2 sequences are SGHRS and YFSETQ. CDR3 DNA sequence: TGCGCCAGCAGCTTGGGTTCCGGGGGTCGGCAAGAGACCCAGTACTTC. As protein: CASSLGSGGRQETQYF.

The rearrangement links TRBV3-1 (or the pseudogene TRBV3-2) to TRBJ2-1, with a tentative D call TRBD2 (6 bases). The germline CDR1 and CDR2 sequences are LGHDT and YNNKEL (reference sequence). The CDR3 extends over 14 amino acids. The V and J ends lost 4 bases and 5 bases respectively, with 12 bases between them. CDR3 in amino acids: CASSRLRGDNEQFF. As DNA, the CDR3 is TGTGCCAGCAGCCGACTGCGGGGAGACAATGAGCAGTTCTTC.

The V and J genes are TRBV7-8 and TRBJ1-5; 8 nucleotides line up with TRBD1. This CDR3 contains 18 residues. Unmatched junction bases numbered 12, after V lost 5 bases and J lost 0 bases. Germline V gene lookup returns CDR1 SGHVS and CDR2 FQNEAQ. CDR3 bases: TGTGCCAGCAGCCCGTTACGGGACAGGAGAAATAGCAATCAGCCCCAGCATTTT. It codes for CASSPLRDRRNSNQPQHF.

The genes are TRBV7-8 and TRBJ2-3, with D possibly TRBD1 on 7 matching bases. Germline-derived CDR1 and CDR2 are SGHVS and FQNEAQ. The CDR3 runs 16 residues. Trimming shortened V by 5 bases and J by 9 bases, and 24 bases separated the two germline ends. CDR3 residues: CASSPQWAGGRSTQYF. CDR3 sequence (DNA): TGTGCCAGCAGCCCACAATGGGCAGGGGGGCGTTCGACGCAGTATTTT. The full variable domain, rest sourced from reference TRBV7-8 and TRBJ2-3, is GAGVSQSPRYKVAKRGQDVALRCDPISGHVSLFWYQQALGQGPEFLTYFQNEAQLDKSGLPSDRFFAERPEGSVSTLKIQRTQQEDSAVYLCASSPQWAGGRSTQYFGPGTRLTVL.

This chain links TRBV28 with TRBJ1-1, with 7 bases lining up with TRBD1. CDR3 length: 16 amino acids. The junction had 12 bases not matched to a gene; V was cut back by 6 bases and J by 2 bases. The germline V gene has CDR1 MDHEN and CDR2 SYDVKM. The CDR3 DNA is TGTGCCAGCAGCTCCTTGACCCCAGGGGGTAACACTGAAGCTTTCTTT. Translating gives CASSSLTPGGNTEAFF.

The chain combines TRBV10-3 with TRBJ1-3; possibly TRBD1 for D (6 bases). Germline V gene sequence: CDR1 ENHRY, CDR2 SYGVKD. The CDR3 is 17 amino acids. V was pared by 4 bases and J by 3 bases, with 19 bases between. CDR3 in amino acids: CAISVDTGRADGNTIYF. The CDR3 DNA reads TGTGCCATCAGTGTAGATACAGGGAGGGCTGATGGAAACACCATATATTTT.

CDR3 DNA: TGTGCCAGCAGTTTATCACGACAGGGGGTTGGGGAGACCCAGTACTTC. Protein sequence: CASSLSRQGVGETQYF. V usage is TRBV27 and J usage is TRBJ2-5, with TRBD1 identical over 9 bases. Germline V lookup: CDR1 MNHEY, CDR2 SMNVEV (reference sequence). V trimming: 0 bases; J trimming: 5 bases; junction bases outside the gene matches: 7. This CDR3 is built from 16 residues.

This sequence joins TRBV20-1 and TRBJ2-1; D perhaps matches TRBD2 (6 bases). Trimming stripped 3 bases from V and 0 bases from J, with 12 bases between. The CDR3 is 15 residues long. Germline values: CDR1 DFQATT, CDR2 SNEGSKA (reference sequence). As DNA, the CDR3 is TGCAGTGCTAGTGATCCGGGACTCTCCTACAATGAGCAGTTCTTC. Translation: CSASDPGLSYNEQFF.

The rearrangement joins TRBV5-8 to TRBJ1-5; perhaps TRBD1 as D (5 bases). CDR3 size: 15 residues. V was shortened by 4 bases and J by 5 bases, with 16 bases between the two germline ends. CDR1 is SGHTS and CDR2 is YDEGEE in the germline V gene. The CDR3 DNA sequence: TGTGCCAGCAGCACCGGAGCAGGGTGGGATCAGCCCCAGCATTTT. It is translated as CASSTGAGWDQPQHF.

The chain links TRBV18 to TRBJ1-1; 8 bases match TRBD1. CDR1 and CDR2 from the germline V gene are KGHSH and LQKENI. V shed 6 bases and J 4 bases; nucleotides not matched to a gene: 7. This CDR3 is 14 amino acids long. The chain's CDR3 is CASSPRTGGTEAFF. In DNA, the CDR3 is TGTGCCAGCTCTCCCCGAACAGGGGGCACTGAAGCTTTCTTT.

This clone has only a few counts. The chain uses TRBV5-6 and TRBJ1-5; D is unclear. This CDR3 has 15 amino acids. Germline CDR1 is SGHDT and CDR2 is YYEEEE. V was cut by 1 base and J by 0 bases, with 8 bases left in between. CDR3 protein: CASSLRGGSNQPQHF. Here the CDR3 DNA reads TGTGCCAGCAGCTTGCGGGGAGGTAGCAATCAGCCCCAGCATTTT.

V usage is TRBV5-4 and J usage is TRBJ1-4; 7 bases line up with TRBD1. The CDR3 has 16 amino acids. Germline V lookup: CDR1 SGHNT, CDR2 YYREEE (reference sequence). Germline trimming cut 4 bases from V and 3 bases from J; bases unmatched to any gene: 9. The CDR3 here is CASSPDRARANEKLFF. The DNA of the CDR3 is TGTGCCAGCAGCCCAGACAGGGCCAGGGCTAATGAAAAACTGTTTTTT.

The chain links TRBV11-2 to TRBJ2-7, with D maybe TRBD1 (5 bases). CDR3 length: 15 residues. Trimming cost V 0 bases and J 1 base, with 10 bases left between them. Germline V CDR1 and CDR2: SGHAT, FQNNGV. The CDR3 protein is CASSLDLDKSYEQYF. DNA of the CDR3: TGTGCCAGCAGCTTAGATTTGGACAAATCCTACGAGCAGTACTTC.

The rearrangement links TRBV14 to TRBJ2-5; D is perhaps TRBD2 (7 bases). In germline, CDR1 is SGHDN, CDR2 FVKESK. This CDR3 spans 15 amino acids. V shed 1 base and J shed 6 bases, with 15 bases lying between them. CDR3 in DNA: TGTGCCAGCAGCCAAGTGGGGGGGCTGGCGAAGACCCAGTACTTC. Its translation: CASSQVGGLAKTQYF.

The chain uses TRBV5-4 and TRBJ2-2; 7 nucleotides agree with TRBD1. The CDR3 has 19 residues. CDR1 is SGHNT and CDR2 is YYREEE in the germline V gene (reference sequence). Germline trimming cut 4 bases from V and 4 bases from J; bases unmatched to any gene: 19. The CDR3 DNA reads as TGTGCCAGCAGCCCCAAACGAGGGGGCCAGGGCGGGTTCACCGGGGAGCTGTTTTTT. The encoded protein is CASSPKRGGQGGFTGELFF.

This clone appeared a few times. The chain has TRBV9 and TRBJ2-7; D gene ambiguous. Deletions cut 2 bases from V and 2 bases from J, with 11 bases between. CDR3 length: 14 residues. Germline loops: CDR1 SGDLS, CDR2 YYNGEE. CDR3 protein: CASSVRFEPYEQYF. The CDR3 DNA is TGTGCCAGCAGCGTCAGATTTGAACCCTACGAGCAGTACTTC.

V and J are TRBV27 and TRBJ2-2, with D uncertain. The V gene lost 6 bases and the J gene lost 2 bases, with 7 bases spanning the gap. The CDR3 loop spans 13 amino acids. The germline V gene has CDR1 MNHEY and CDR2 SMNVEV (reference sequence). The CDR3 sequence: CASRESNTGELFF. CDR3 DNA sequence: TGTGCCAGCAGGGAGAGCAACACCGGGGAGCTGTTTTTT.

V is TRBV2 and J is TRBJ2-7; 8 bases are a match to TRBD1. After removal of 9 bases from V and 0 bases from J, the junction contained 7 bases not matched to a gene. The CDR3 length is 14 residues. Germline V gene data show CDR1 as SNHLY and CDR2 as FYNNEI. This chain's CDR3 is CARTSGTGSYEQYF. CDR3 DNA: TGTGCCAGGACCTCCGGGACAGGCTCCTACGAGCAGTACTTC.

The rearrangement links TRBV5-4 to TRBJ2-3, with TRBD1 matching 9 bases. CDR1 and CDR2 (germline): SGHNT, YYREEE (reference sequence). CDR3 length equals 16 residues. V gave up 3 bases and J gave up 2 bases; unmatched junction bases: 7. The CDR3 region is CASSSPGQGITDTQYF. The CDR3 DNA reads as TGTGCCAGCAGCTCCCCGGGACAGGGCATCACAGATACGCAGTATTTT.

The rearrangement uses TRBV7-3 and TRBJ1-2, with 8 nucleotides matching TRBD1. Germline values: CDR1 SGHTA, CDR2 FQGTGA. Trimming at V came to 0 bases and at J to 6 bases, leaving 0 bases not matched to a gene. This CDR3 contains 13 residues. CDR3 protein: CASSLTDRDGYTF. CDR3 sequence (DNA): TGTGCCAGCAGCTTAACGGACAGGGATGGCTACACCTTC.

V gene TRBV7-2 combines with J gene TRBJ1-1; 11 positions agree with TRBD1. V shed 4 bases, J shed 10 bases, and the junction held 2 bases outside the gene matches. Germline V gene sequence: CDR1 SGHTA, CDR2 FQGNSA. The CDR3 length is 12 residues. CDR3: CASSWGQGGAFF. CDR3 coding DNA: TGTGCCAGCAGCTGGGGACAGGGGGGAGCTTTCTTT.

The rearrangement links TRBV5-6 to TRBJ1-6; no reliable D call. Trimming cost V 2 bases and J 10 bases, with 10 bases left between them. Germline CDR1 reads SGHDT; CDR2 reads YYEEEE. The CDR3 consists of 13 residues. CDR3 in amino acids: CASSFRVKSPLHF. The CDR3 coding sequence is TGTGCCAGCAGCTTCCGCGTGAAATCACCCCTCCACTTT.

The chain has TRBV5-5 and TRBJ1-2, with 10 bases fitting TRBD1. The J segment lost 7 bases and the V segment lost 4 bases, leaving 4 bases of the junction unmatched. There are 13 residues in the CDR3. Germline lookup yields CDR1 SGHKS and CDR2 YYEKEE (reference sequence). The CDR3 DNA reads as TGTGCCAGCAGCCTGACAGGGGGCAGTGGCTACACCTTC. Encoded protein: CASSLTGGSGYTF.

V usage is TRBV9 and J usage is TRBJ2-1, with TRBD2 matching over 12 bases. The germline CDR1 and CDR2 sequences are SGDLS and YYNGEE. Unmatched junction bases numbered 11, after V lost 3 bases and J lost 10 bases. The CDR3 runs 16 residues. The chain's CDR3 is CASSAPSSGGAGEQFF. Written as DNA, the CDR3 is TGTGCCAGCAGCGCGCCCTCTAGCGGGGGGGCCGGGGAGCAGTTCTTC.

The chain recombines TRBV4-1 with TRBJ2-6; D gene uncertain. Trimming cost V 5 bases and J 0 bases, with 11 bases left between them. This CDR3 has 16 amino acids. Germline lookup yields CDR1 MGHRA and CDR2 YSYEKL. CDR3 residues: CASSFVGRSGANVLTF. In DNA form, the CDR3 reads TGCGCCAGCAGCTTTGTGGGCCGCTCTGGGGCCAACGTCCTGACTTTC.

The rearrangement joins TRBV9 to TRBJ1-1, with D hard to call. CDR3 length: 14 amino acids. V lost 0 bases and J 1 base, leaving 7 bases between the germline ends. Germline CDR1 reads SGDLS; CDR2 reads YYNGEE. Here the CDR3 DNA reads TGTGCCAGCAGCGTAGGCGGGGAGAACACTGAAGCTTTCTTT. Amino acids: CASSVGGENTEAFF.

V and J are TRBV5-4 and TRBJ1-1; D is unresolved. Germline CDR1 SGHNT, CDR2 YYREEE (reference sequence). Trimming stripped 0 bases from V and 1 base from J, with 13 bases between. The CDR3 is made up of 16 amino acids. For the CDR3, the DNA is TGTGCCAGCAGCTTGGGACAAACTGAGAGGAACACTGAAGCTTTCTTT. Translation: CASSLGQTERNTEAFF.

This chain links TRBV11-2 with TRBJ1-1; 7 bases match TRBD1. Germline V gene lookup returns CDR1 SGHAT and CDR2 FQNNGV. CDR3 length: 14 residues. V lost 5 bases to trimming and J lost 2 bases; unmatched junction nucleotides: 5. DNA for the CDR3: TGTGCCAGCAGCCCCGACAGGGTAAACACTGAAGCTTTCTTT. It specifies CASSPDRVNTEAFF.